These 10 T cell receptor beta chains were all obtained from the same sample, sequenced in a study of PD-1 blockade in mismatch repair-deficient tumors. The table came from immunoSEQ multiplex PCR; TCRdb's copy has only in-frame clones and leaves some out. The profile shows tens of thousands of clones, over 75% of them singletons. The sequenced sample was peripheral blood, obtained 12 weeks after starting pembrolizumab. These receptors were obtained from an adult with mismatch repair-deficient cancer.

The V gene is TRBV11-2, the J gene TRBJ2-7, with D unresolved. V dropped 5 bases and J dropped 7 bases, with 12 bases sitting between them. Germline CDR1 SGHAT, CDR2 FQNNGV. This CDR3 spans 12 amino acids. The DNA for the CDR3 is TGTGCCAGCAGCATGCTTAAGTCGGAGCAGTACTTC. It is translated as CASSMLKSEQYF.

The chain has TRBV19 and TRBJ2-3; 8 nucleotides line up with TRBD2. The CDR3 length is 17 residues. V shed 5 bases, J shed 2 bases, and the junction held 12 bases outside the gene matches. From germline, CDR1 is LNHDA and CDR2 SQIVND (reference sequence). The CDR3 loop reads CASSSPMGSGITDTQYF. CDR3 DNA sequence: TGTGCCAGTAGTTCCCCTATGGGTAGCGGGATCACAGATACGCAGTATTTT.

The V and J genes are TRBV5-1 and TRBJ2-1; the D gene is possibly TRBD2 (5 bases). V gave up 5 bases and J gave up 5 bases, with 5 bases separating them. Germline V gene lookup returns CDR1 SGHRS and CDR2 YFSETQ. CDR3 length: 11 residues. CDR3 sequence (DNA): TGCGCCAGCAGGCGGGACAATGAGCAGTTCTTC. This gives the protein CASRRDNEQFF. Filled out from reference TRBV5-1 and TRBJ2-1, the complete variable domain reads KAGVTQTPRYLIKTRGQQVTLSCSPISGHRSVSWYQQTPGQGLQFLFEYFSETQRNKGNFPGRFSGRQFSNSRSEMNVSTLELGDSALYLCASRRDNEQFFGPGTRLTVL.

CDR3 in DNA: TGCGCCAGCAGCTTGGACGGGGGGTACTACGAGCAGTACTTC. It is translated as CASSLDGGYYEQYF. The chain recombines TRBV5-1 with TRBJ2-7; 7 bases fit TRBD2. The V segment lost 0 bases and the J segment 3 bases; nucleotides outside the gene matches: 3. The CDR3 loop spans 14 amino acids. Germline-derived CDR1 and CDR2 are SGHRS and YFSETQ.

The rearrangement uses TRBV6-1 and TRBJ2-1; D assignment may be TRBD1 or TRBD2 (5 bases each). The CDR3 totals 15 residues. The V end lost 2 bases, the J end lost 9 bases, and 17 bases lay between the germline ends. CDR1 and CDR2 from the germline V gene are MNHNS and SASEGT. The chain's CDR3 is CASSELGTIGSEQFF. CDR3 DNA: TGTGCCAGCAGTGAACTAGGGACCATTGGGAGTGAGCAGTTCTTC.

The CDR3 sequence is CASSVRTTGHYTF. The CDR3 bases are TGTGCCAGCAGCGTACGCACAACAGGGCACTACACCTTC. The chain is built from TRBV9 and TRBJ1-2; D is possibly TRBD1 (6 bases). The CDR3 has 13 amino acids. CDR1 is SGDLS and CDR2 is YYNGEE in the germline V gene. Trimming cost V 1 base and J 10 bases, with 14 bases left between them.

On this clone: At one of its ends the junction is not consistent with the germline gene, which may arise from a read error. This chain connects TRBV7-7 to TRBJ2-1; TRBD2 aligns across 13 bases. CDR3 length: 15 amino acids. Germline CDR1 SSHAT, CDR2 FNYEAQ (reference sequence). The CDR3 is CASSRTSGSTNEQFF. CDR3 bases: TGTGCTAGCAGCCGGACTAGCGGGAGTACGAATGAGCAGTTCTTC.

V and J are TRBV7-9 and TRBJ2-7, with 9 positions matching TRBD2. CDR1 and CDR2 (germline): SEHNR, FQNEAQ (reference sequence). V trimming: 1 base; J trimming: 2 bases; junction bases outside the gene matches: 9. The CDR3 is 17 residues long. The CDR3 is CASSLVSGTSGPYEQYF. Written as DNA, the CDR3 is TGTGCCAGCAGCTTAGTTTCTGGAACTAGCGGGCCCTACGAGCAGTACTTC.

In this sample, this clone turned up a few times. The CDR3 bases are TGTGCCAGCAGCTTATCCGGGGGCGCGGAAAAACTGTTTTTT. This codes for CASSLSGGAEKLFF. The genes are TRBV7-9 and TRBJ1-4; perhaps TRBD1 as D (6 bases). Germline V CDR1 and CDR2: SEHNR, FQNEAQ (reference sequence). This CDR3 contains 14 residues. Trimming stripped 2 bases from V and 8 bases from J, with 12 bases between.

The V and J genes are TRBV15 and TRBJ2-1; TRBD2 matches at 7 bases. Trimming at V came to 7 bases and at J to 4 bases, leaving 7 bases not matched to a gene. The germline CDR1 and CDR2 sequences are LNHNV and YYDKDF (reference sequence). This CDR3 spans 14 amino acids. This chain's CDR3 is CATTPPSGYNEQFF. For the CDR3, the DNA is TGTGCCACCACTCCTCCTAGCGGTTACAATGAGCAGTTCTTC.